This T cell receptor (beta chain) appears in the sequencing data of a study of cytomegalovirus exposure and HLA in healthy donors. Broader study findings: The authors reported that TCR beta sequences could predict HLA-A and HLA-B alleles. These predictions were accurate for most subjects in the first cohort. At a 0.05 false discovery rate, a later analysis found approximately 17,000 TCR beta sequences to be associated with HLA alleles. The study found most TCR sequences rare, yet found some public TCRs in many donors. It was assumed in the presence/absence analyses that sequencing depth was roughly uniform across donors.

Primers for the PCR totalled 60 Vbeta and 13 Jbeta. Clones were sequenced by immunoSEQ multiplex PCR, and TCRdb holds only the in-frame ones, with some missing. The sample consists of tens of thousands of clones, about 60% of them appearing once. V lost 5 bases to trimming and J lost 4 bases; unmatched junction nucleotides: 4. The CDR3 sequence is 13 residues long. Germline CDR1 and CDR2: SGHRS and YFSETQ. On this clone: Its target is unknown.

The receptor comes from a woman aged 30 to 39 in good health and CMV-seronegative. The rearrangement links TRBV5-1 to TRBJ2-5, with 8 bases identical to TRBD2. Sequenced input: PBMCs. The CDR3 DNA follows: TGCGCCAGCAGTCGTCGGGGGGGAGAGACCCAGTACTTC. The encoded protein is CASSRRGGETQYF. The whole variable domain, filled in from reference TRBV5-1 and TRBJ2-5, reads KAGVTQTPRYLIKTRGQQVTLSCSPISGHRSVSWYQQTPGQGLQFLFEYFSETQRNKGNFPGRFSGRQFSNSRSEMNVSTLELGDSALYLCASSRRGGETQYFGPGTRLLVL.